Following are 25 T cell receptor beta chains from one sample sequenced in a study of blood T cell repertoires in COVID-19. TCRdb keeps only in-frame clones here, not all; method: immunoSEQ multiplex PCR. This sample has around 300,000 clones, with around nine tenths found just once. The sequencing input was PBMCs or T cells enriched from blood (not recorded which). These receptors originate from a woman in her twenties or thirties who had recovered from COVID-19.

The V call is TRBV25-1, the J call TRBJ1-6, with 9 bases aligning to TRBD1. The CDR3 loop spans 14 amino acids. The germline V gene has CDR1 MGHDK and CDR2 SYGVNS. The ends lost 9 bases at V and 10 bases at J; junction bases unmatched: 10. CDR3 DNA sequence: TGTGCCAGTAACGGACAGGGGCGCGGATCACCCCTCCACTTT. It codes for CASNGQGRGSPLHF.

J is TRBJ2-1 and V is TRBV30; 11 nucleotides line up with TRBD2. Trimming took 0 bases from V and 10 from J; bases not matched to a gene: 2. Looked up from germline, CDR1 is GTSNPN and CDR2 is SVGIG (reference sequence). CDR3 length: 13 residues. CDR3 loop: CAWSVLAGDEQFF. In DNA, the CDR3 is TGTGCCTGGAGTGTACTAGCGGGAGACGAGCAGTTCTTC.

This chain joins TRBV27 and TRBJ2-1; the D gene is possibly TRBD2 (6 bases). CDR3 length: 14 residues. The germline gives CDR1 MNHEY, CDR2 SMNVEV (reference sequence). The ends were cut back, 6 bases at V and 6 bases at J, with 15 bases in the middle. The CDR3 loop reads CASRGLKGTNEQFF. CDR3 sequence (DNA): TGTGCCAGCAGAGGACTAAAAGGAACCAATGAGCAGTTCTTC.

V is TRBV30 and J is TRBJ1-1; 7 nucleotides line up with TRBD1. In germline, CDR1 is GTSNPN, CDR2 SVGIG (reference sequence). V trimming: 0 bases; J trimming: 4 bases; junction bases outside the gene matches: 5. This CDR3 is 14 amino acids long. The CDR3 spells CAWSVLQGGTEAFF. CDR3 nucleotides: TGTGCCTGGAGTGTACTGCAGGGGGGCACTGAAGCTTTCTTT.

The chain links TRBV28 to TRBJ1-2; TRBD1 agrees at 9 bases. Germline V gene data show CDR1 as MDHEN and CDR2 as SYDVKM. V dropped 6 bases and J dropped 0; count of bases not matched to a gene: 8. The CDR3 extends over 16 amino acids. The CDR3 sequence is CASSPGTGTANYGYTF. DNA for the CDR3: TGTGCCAGCAGCCCCGGGACAGGGACGGCTAACTATGGCTACACCTTC.

V usage is TRBV6-5 and J usage is TRBJ1-6, with 8 bases that match TRBD1. The CDR3 consists of 14 residues. Unmatched junction bases numbered 8, after V lost 7 bases and J lost 9 bases. The germline gives CDR1 MNHEY, CDR2 SVGAGI. The CDR3 bases are TGTGCCAGCATCACCGGACAGGGAGGTTCACCCCTCCACTTT. Its protein product is CASITGQGGSPLHF.

This rearrangement joins TRBV11-3 to TRBJ1-5; D perhaps matches TRBD1 (6 bases). V was trimmed by 4 bases and J by 0 bases, leaving 16 bases between them. This CDR3 region has 17 residues. In germline, CDR1 is SGHNT, CDR2 YENEEA. In nucleotides, the CDR3 is TGTGCCAGCAGCTGGACAGTATATAGGTATAGCAATCAGCCCCAGCATTTT. This sequence encodes CASSWTVYRYSNQPQHF.

This chain connects TRBV2 to TRBJ2-5; possibly TRBD2 for D (6 bases). The CDR3 covers 15 residues. The ends were cut back, 3 bases at V and 1 base at J, with 12 bases in the middle. CDR1 and CDR2 (germline): SNHLY, FYNNEI. CDR3 sequence (DNA): TGTGCCAGCAGTGATGGAGGGACTCGCCAAGAGACCCAGTACTTC. Its translation is CASSDGGTRQETQYF. Variable domain in full (rest from reference TRBV2 and TRBJ2-5): EPEVTQTPSHQVTQMGQEVILRCVPISNHLYFYWYRQILGQKVEFLVSFYNNEISEKSEIFDDQFSVERPDGSNFTLKIRSTKLEDSAMYFCASSDGGTRQETQYFGPGTRLLVL.

The chain recombines TRBV4-1 with TRBJ2-7; 9 bases agree with TRBD1. V lost 0 bases and J lost 2; bases outside the gene matches: 5. Looked up from germline, CDR1 is MGHRA and CDR2 is YSYEKL. This CDR3 region has 16 residues. This CDR3 is CASSQERTGGAYEQYF. CDR3 in DNA: TGCGCCAGCAGCCAAGAGCGAACAGGGGGCGCCTACGAGCAGTACTTC.

The genes are TRBV19 and TRBJ2-2, with D unresolved. The germline V and J ends were trimmed by 5 bases and 0 bases, with 4 bases remaining between them. Per the germline V gene, CDR1 is LNHDA and CDR2 is SQIVND (reference sequence). CDR3 length equals 13 residues. CDR3 protein: CASSGPNTGELFF. In DNA form, the CDR3 reads TGTGCCAGTAGTGGGCCGAACACCGGGGAGCTGTTTTTT.

The chain employs TRBV7-2 and TRBJ2-5; maybe TRBD1 (5 bases). V was pared by 4 bases and J by 2 bases, with 14 bases between. Germline loops: CDR1 SGHTA, CDR2 FQGNSA. The CDR3 loop spans 15 amino acids. CDR3 nucleotide sequence: TGTGCCAGCAGCTCCCGACAGAATCCTCAAGAGACCCAGTACTTC. Translated: CASSSRQNPQETQYF.

This rearrangement joins TRBV30 to TRBJ2-1, with TRBD2 identical over 8 bases. V gave up 4 bases and J gave up 8 bases; unmatched junction bases: 10. Germline V gives CDR1 GTSNPN, CDR2 SVGIG (reference sequence). This CDR3 is 14 amino acids long. DNA of the CDR3: TGTGCCTGGACCTTCTACGGGGGGGCTTATGAGCAGTTCTTC. Translation: CAWTFYGGAYEQFF.

The V gene is TRBV28, the J gene TRBJ2-1, with D unclear. Germline-derived CDR1 and CDR2 are MDHEN and SYDVKM. The germline V and J ends were trimmed by 2 bases and 12 bases, with 8 bases remaining between them. The CDR3 totals 11 residues. CDR3 loop: CASSLRRGQFF. The CDR3 DNA sequence: TGTGCCAGCAGTTTAAGGAGAGGGCAGTTCTTC.

V gene TRBV3-1 (or the pseudogene TRBV3-2) combines with J gene TRBJ2-7; D unresolved. The germline gives CDR1 LGHDT, CDR2 YNNKEL (reference sequence). The CDR3 is 13 residues long. Trimming removed 4 bases at V and 5 bases at J, with 12 bases between. This chain's CDR3 is CASSRRHLDEQYF. DNA of the CDR3: TGTGCCAGCAGCCGAAGACACTTGGACGAGCAGTACTTC.

This chain connects TRBV19 to TRBJ2-3; D unclear. This CDR3 is built from 15 residues. The germline gives CDR1 LNHDA, CDR2 SQIVND (reference sequence). V lost 4 bases and J 0 bases, leaving 11 bases between the germline ends. This CDR3 reads CASSTLAASTDTQYF. CDR3 bases: TGTGCCAGTAGTACGTTAGCCGCTAGCACAGATACGCAGTATTTT.

This chain joins TRBV28 and TRBJ2-3; 7 bases fit TRBD1. The trim removed 3 bases at V and 3 bases at J, leaving 6 bases unmatched. The CDR3 is 15 residues long. Germline CDR1 is MDHEN and CDR2 is SYDVKM. CDR3 nucleotides: TGTGCCAGCAGTTTCCCCCGACAGGGAACAGATACGCAGTATTTT. Protein: CASSFPRQGTDTQYF.

This chain links TRBV30 with TRBJ1-1, with TRBD1 as a possible D gene (5 bases). Looked up from germline, CDR1 is GTSNPN and CDR2 is SVGIG (reference sequence). CDR3 length: 14 residues. V was clipped by 0 bases and J by 3 bases, with 11 bases between them. The CDR3 nucleotides read TGTGCCTGGAGTGTATCCCAGGGCTACACTGAAGCTTTCTTT. Translation gives CAWSVSQGYTEAFF.

The chain is built from TRBV11-2 and TRBJ2-7; no clear D. V was cut by 5 bases and J by 6 bases, with 17 bases left in between. Germline-derived CDR1 and CDR2 are SGHAT and FQNNGV. The CDR3 totals 14 residues. Here the CDR3 DNA reads TGTGCCAGCAGCCCGACACTCCCTACGGTCGAGCAGTACTTC. It is translated as CASSPTLPTVEQYF.

The rearrangement uses TRBV28 and TRBJ1-2; 8 nucleotides align to TRBD1. Germline CDR1 MDHEN, CDR2 SYDVKM. CDR3 size: 14 residues. J lost 8 bases, V lost 3 bases, and 8 bases had no gene match. This chain's CDR3 is CASSFPGGAGGYTF. CDR3 coding DNA: TGTGCCAGCAGTTTTCCAGGGGGCGCGGGGGGCTACACCTTC.

The chain carries TRBV3-1 (or the pseudogene TRBV3-2) and TRBJ2-3, with D perhaps matching TRBD1 (5 bases). Looked up from germline, CDR1 is LGHDT and CDR2 is YNNKEL (reference sequence). V was trimmed by 0 bases and J by 2 bases, leaving 12 bases between them. The CDR3 extends over 16 amino acids. The CDR3 reads CASSQDLPGFTDTQYF. The CDR3 bases are TGTGCCAGCAGCCAAGACCTTCCAGGGTTCACAGATACGCAGTATTTT.

The chain has TRBV7-8 and TRBJ2-1, with D unclear. Deletions cut 1 base from V and 7 bases from J, with 17 bases between. CDR3 size: 16 residues. The germline CDR1 and CDR2 sequences are SGHVS and FQNEAQ. The CDR3 sequence: CASSLGRWSAKNEQFF. The DNA for the CDR3 is TGTGCCAGCAGCTTAGGGCGATGGAGCGCGAAGAATGAGCAGTTCTTC.

This clone was picked up one time. This chain links TRBV7-2 with TRBJ1-1; 9 bases match TRBD1. The CDR3 consists of 14 residues. The J segment lost 0 bases and the V segment lost 5 bases, leaving 1 base of the junction unmatched. Per the germline V gene, CDR1 is SGHTA and CDR2 is FQGNSA. The CDR3 reads CASSRDRVNTEAFF. DNA for the CDR3: TGTGCCAGCAGCAGGGACAGGGTGAACACTGAAGCTTTCTTT.

The chain employs TRBV30 and TRBJ1-4; D perhaps matches TRBD1 (6 bases). The V end was cut by 3 bases, the J end by 5 bases, with 10 bases between. Germline V gene data show CDR1 as GTSNPN and CDR2 as SVGIG (reference sequence). The CDR3 contains 13 residues. The chain's CDR3 is CAWRGHTNEKLFF. CDR3 DNA sequence: TGTGCCTGGAGGGGACATACGAATGAAAAACTGTTTTTT.

V usage is TRBV5-1 and J usage is TRBJ1-6, with a possible D match to TRBD1 (5 bases). Looked up from germline, CDR1 is SGHRS and CDR2 is YFSETQ. The CDR3 loop spans 16 amino acids. The ends were cut back, 4 bases at V and 3 bases at J, with 14 bases in the middle. The CDR3: CASSGGDRNYNSPLHF. The CDR3 DNA sequence: TGCGCCAGCAGCGGAGGGGACCGAAACTATAATTCACCCCTCCACTTT.

V and J are TRBV3-1 (or the pseudogene TRBV3-2) and TRBJ2-1; 14 bases are shared with TRBD2. V trimming: 3 bases; J trimming: 6 bases; junction bases outside the gene matches: 7. The CDR3 runs to 17 residues. Per the germline V gene, CDR1 is LGHDT and CDR2 is YNNKEL (reference sequence). In DNA form, the CDR3 reads TGTGCCAGCAGCCAGGCAAAGACTAGCGGGAGGGGCAATGAGCAGTTCTTC. It codes for CASSQAKTSGRGNEQFF.